This entry is about one T cell receptor (beta chain). Antigen unknown. Profiled with immunoSEQ multiplex PCR; TCRdb holds only in-frame clones, not every one. The sample records around 78,000 clones, approximately 84% being singletons. These data originate in a study of identifying expanded T cells in peripheral blood. Broader study findings: Over approximately two and four weeks, about 15 and 18 clones changed, versus around 1.1 between replicates.

This CDR3 has 15 residues. Germline V gene data show CDR1 as SEHNR and CDR2 as FQNEAQ (reference sequence). With V trimmed by 5 bases and J by 6 bases, 13 bases remained unmatched. No infections or other immune events were documented during collection. The chain recombines TRBV7-9 with TRBJ2-7; 7 nucleotides line up with TRBD2. Sequencing was performed on blood. The receptor's source is a person aged 18 to 69 in good health. The CDR3 loop reads CASSRGWAGEGEQYF. CDR3 bases: TGTGCCAGCAGCCGTGGCTGGGCGGGAGAGGGCGAGCAGTACTTC.